This T cell receptor (beta chain) was identified in a study of T cell repertoires in cytomegalovirus infection. Study-level background: Indications came from public TCR beta signatures; they pointed to CMV infection and to a matching HLA type.

Study findings and constraints: HLA-C-restricted CMV-specific TCR beta clonotypes prevailed in the ex vivo response.

The germline gives CDR1 SGHVS, CDR2 FNYEAQ. There are 11 residues in the CDR3. Trimming removed 4 bases at V and 4 bases at J, with 4 bases between. Concerning this clonotype itself: Antigen: not known.

TCRdb re-derived calls from the reads in MiXCR, one entry per CDR3 protein. The sample includes 46,000 or so distinct CDR3 sequences, around 20% of them seen just once. The specimen was PBMCs, sequenced either directly or after in vitro stimulation (not recorded which). The receptor comes from a human donor in good health (CMV status not recorded). Some clones in this sample may be carry-over from other donors' samples. The V and J genes are TRBV7-6 and TRBJ2-5; the D is unclear. The CDR3, as DNA: TGTGCCAGCAGCTCCATAGAGACCCAGTACTTC. Translating it yields CASSSIETQYF.